This T cell receptor (beta chain) came from a study of metastatic and nonmetastatic thyroid tumors. This clone was recorded many times. All patients were untreated before thyroid surgery. With MiXCR, TCRdb called clones anew from the PCR reads. The data show over 35,000 clones, roughly a sixth seen once. This clonotype was sampled from a female donor with papillary thyroid cancer or a benign thyroid nodule (not recorded which). Some clones in this sample may be carry-over from other donors' samples. Sample: tumor tissue.

The CDR3 bases are TGTGCCAGCAGTGAGGGGCAGGGTGCGGGGTACGAGCAGTACTTC. As protein: CASSEGQGAGYEQYF. V and J are TRBV6-1 and TRBJ2-7, with a possible D match to TRBD2 (6 bases). V was shortened by 3 bases and J by 4 bases, with 16 bases between the two germline ends. The germline V gene encodes CDR1 MNHNS and CDR2 SASEGT. This CDR3 spans 15 amino acids.